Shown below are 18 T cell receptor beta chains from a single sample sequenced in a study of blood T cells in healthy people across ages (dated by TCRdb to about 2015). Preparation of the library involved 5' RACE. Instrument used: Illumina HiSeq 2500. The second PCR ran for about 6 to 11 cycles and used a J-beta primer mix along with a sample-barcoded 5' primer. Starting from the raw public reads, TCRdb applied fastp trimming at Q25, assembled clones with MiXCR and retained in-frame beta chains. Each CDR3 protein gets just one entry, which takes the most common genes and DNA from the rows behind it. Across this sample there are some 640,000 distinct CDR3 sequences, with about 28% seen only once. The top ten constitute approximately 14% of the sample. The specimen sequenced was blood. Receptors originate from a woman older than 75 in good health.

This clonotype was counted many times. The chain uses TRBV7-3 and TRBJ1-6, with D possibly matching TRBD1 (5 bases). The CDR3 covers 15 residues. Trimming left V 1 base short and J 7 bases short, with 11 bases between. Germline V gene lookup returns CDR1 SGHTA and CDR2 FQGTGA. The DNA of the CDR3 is TGTGCCAGCAGCTTAAAGGGACCGAGAAATTCACCCCTCCACTTT. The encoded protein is CASSLKGPRNSPLHF.

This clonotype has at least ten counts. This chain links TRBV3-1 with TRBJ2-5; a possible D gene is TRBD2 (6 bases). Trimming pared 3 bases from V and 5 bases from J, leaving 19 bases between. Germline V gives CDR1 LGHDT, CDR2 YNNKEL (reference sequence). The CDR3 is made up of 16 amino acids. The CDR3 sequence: CASSQAETRAGETQYF. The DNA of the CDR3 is TGTGCCAGCAGCCAGGCGGAGACTAGGGCGGGGGAGACCCAGTACTTC.

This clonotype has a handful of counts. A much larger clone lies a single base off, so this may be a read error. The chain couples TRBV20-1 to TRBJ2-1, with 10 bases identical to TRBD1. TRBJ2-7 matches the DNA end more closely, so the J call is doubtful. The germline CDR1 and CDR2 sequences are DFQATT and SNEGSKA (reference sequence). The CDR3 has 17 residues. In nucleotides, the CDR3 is TGCAGTGCCTCCGGGACAGGGGCTTTCAGCTCCTACAATGAGCAGTACTTC. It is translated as CSASGTGAFSSYNEQYF.

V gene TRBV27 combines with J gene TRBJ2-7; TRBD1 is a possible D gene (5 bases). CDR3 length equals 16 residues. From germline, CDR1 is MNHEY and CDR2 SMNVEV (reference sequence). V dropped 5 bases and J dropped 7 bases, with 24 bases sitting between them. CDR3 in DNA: TGTGCCAGCAGTCCGAGGACACCACTAACCAGAAATGAGCAGTACTTC. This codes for CASSPRTPLTRNEQYF.

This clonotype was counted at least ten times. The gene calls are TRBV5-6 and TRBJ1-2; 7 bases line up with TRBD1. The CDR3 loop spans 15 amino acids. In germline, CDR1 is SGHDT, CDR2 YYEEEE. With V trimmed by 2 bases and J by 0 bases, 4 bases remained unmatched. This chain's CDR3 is CASSLGTVSNYGYTF. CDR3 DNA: TGTGCCAGCAGCTTAGGGACAGTCTCTAACTATGGCTACACCTTC.

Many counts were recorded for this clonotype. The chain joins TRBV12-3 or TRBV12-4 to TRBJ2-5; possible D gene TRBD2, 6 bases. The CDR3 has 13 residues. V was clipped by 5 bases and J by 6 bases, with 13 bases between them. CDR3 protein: CASSPFGGQTQYF. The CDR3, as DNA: TGTGCCAGCAGTCCGTTCGGGGGTCAGACCCAGTACTTC.

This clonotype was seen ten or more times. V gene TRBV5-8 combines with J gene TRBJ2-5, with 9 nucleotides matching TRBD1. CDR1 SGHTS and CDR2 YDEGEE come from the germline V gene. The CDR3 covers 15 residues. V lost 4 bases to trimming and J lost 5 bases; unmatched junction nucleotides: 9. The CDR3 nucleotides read TGTGCCAGCAGCCCGTTCGGGGACAGGGTTGAGACCCAGTACTTC. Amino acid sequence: CASSPFGDRVETQYF.

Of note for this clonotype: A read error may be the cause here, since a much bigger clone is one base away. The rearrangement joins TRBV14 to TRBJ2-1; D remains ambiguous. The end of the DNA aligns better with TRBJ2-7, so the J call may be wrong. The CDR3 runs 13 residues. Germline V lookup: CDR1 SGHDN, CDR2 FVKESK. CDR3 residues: CASSQYRTGEQYF. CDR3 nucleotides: TGTGCCAGCAGCCAATACAGAACTGGTGAGCAGTACTTC.

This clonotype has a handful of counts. The CDR3 loop reads CASSPETGLGYTF. The CDR3 bases are TGTGCCAGCAGCCCAGAGACAGGGCTTGGCTACACCTTC. The chain has TRBV4-2 and TRBJ1-2; 7 bases align to TRBD1. The CDR3 runs 13 residues. Germline values: CDR1 LGHNA, CDR2 YNFKEQ. Trimming removed 4 bases from V and 7 bases from J; junction bases left unmatched: 6.

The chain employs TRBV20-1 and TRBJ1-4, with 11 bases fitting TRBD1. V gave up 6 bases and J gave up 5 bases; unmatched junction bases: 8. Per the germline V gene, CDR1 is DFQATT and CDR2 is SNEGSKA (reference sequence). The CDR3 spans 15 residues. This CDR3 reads CSAEPGQGGNEKLFF. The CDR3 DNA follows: TGCAGTGCAGAACCGGGACAGGGGGGGAATGAAAAACTGTTTTTT.

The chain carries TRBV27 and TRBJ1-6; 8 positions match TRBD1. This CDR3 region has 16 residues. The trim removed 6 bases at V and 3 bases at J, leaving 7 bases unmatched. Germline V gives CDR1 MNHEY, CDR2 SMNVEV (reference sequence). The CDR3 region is CASRTTGTGYNSPLHF. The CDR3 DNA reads TGTGCCAGCAGAACTACCGGGACAGGCTATAATTCACCCCTCCACTTT.

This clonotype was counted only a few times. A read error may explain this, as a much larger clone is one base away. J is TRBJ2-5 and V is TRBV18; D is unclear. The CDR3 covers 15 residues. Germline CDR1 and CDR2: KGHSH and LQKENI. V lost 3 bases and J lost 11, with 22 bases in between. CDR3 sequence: CASSPERVGNNEQYF. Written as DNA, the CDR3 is TGTGCCAGCTCACCGGAACGCGTGGGGAACAATGAGCAGTACTTC.

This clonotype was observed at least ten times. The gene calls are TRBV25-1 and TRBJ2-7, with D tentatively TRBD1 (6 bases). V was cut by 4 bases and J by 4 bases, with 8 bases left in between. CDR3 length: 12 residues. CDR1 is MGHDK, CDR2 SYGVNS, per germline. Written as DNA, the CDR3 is TGTGCCAGCAGTGGGACAGTATACGAGCAGTACTTC. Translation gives CASSGTVYEQYF.

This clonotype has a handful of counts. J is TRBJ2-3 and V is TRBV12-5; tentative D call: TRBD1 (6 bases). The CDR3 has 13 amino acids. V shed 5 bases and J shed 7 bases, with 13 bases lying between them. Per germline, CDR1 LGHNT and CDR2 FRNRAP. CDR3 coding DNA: TGTGCTAGTGGTCCCAGGGGCGGCAATACGCAGTATTTT. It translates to CASGPRGGNTQYF.

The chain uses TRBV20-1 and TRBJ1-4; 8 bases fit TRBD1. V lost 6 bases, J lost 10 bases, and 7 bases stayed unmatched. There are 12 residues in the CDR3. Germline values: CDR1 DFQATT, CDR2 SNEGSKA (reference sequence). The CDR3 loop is CSAHDRGGKLFF. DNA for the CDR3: TGCAGTGCCCACGACAGGGGAGGAAAACTGTTTTTT.

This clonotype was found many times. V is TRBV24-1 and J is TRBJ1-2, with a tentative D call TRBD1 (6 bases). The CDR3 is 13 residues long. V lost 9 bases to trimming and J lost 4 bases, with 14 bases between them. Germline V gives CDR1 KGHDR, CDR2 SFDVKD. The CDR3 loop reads CATAPSGVYGYTF. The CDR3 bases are TGTGCCACCGCTCCGTCAGGGGTCTATGGCTACACCTTC.

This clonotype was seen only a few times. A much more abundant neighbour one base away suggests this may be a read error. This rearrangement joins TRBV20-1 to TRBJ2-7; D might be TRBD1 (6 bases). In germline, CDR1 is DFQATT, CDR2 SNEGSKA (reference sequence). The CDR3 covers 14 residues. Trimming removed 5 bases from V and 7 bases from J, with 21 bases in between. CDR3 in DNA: TGCAGTGCTCGAGGGGACACCGACTACAATGAGCAGTACTTC. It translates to CSARGDTDYNEQYF.

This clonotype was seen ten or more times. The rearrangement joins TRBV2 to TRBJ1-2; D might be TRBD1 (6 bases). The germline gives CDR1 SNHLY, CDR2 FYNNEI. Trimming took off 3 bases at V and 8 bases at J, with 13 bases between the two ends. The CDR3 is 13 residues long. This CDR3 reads CASSDMVGGGYTF. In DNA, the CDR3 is TGTGCCAGCAGTGATATGGTTGGGGGCGGCTACACCTTC.